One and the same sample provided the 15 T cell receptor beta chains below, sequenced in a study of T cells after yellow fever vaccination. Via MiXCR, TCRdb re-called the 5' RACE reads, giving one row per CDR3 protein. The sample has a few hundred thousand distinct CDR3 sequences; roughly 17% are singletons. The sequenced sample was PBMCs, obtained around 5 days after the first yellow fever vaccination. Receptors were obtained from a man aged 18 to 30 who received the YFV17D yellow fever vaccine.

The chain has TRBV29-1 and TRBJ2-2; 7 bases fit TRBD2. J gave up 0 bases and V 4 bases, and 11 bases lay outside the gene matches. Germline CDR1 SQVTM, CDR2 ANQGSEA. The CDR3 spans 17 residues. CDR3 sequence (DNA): TGCAGCGTTGGTCGGGCGCGGGGGACGTCGAACACCGGGGAGCTGTTTTTT. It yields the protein CSVGRARGTSNTGELFF.

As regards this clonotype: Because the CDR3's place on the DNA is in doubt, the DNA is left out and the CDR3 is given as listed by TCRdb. CDR3: CASRPSGQAFSGNTIYF. The V call is TRBV12-3 or TRBV12-4, the J call TRBJ1-3; the table gives TRBD1 as D, unverified against the DNA. The CDR3 adds up to 17 amino acids, both ends counted.

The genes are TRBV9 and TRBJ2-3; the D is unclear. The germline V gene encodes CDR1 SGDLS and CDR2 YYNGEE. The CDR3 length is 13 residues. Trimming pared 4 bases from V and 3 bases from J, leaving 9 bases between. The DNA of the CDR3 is TGTGCCAGCAGCCTGCGGTGGACAGATACGCAGTATTTT. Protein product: CASSLRWTDTQYF.

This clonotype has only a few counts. As DNA, the CDR3 is TGTGCCAGCAGACCGACAGGGGAGACCCAGTACTTC. This gives the protein CASRPTGETQYF. The chain employs TRBV25-1 and TRBJ2-5; TRBD1 matches 7 bases. Trimming cost V 6 bases and J 5 bases; bases outside gene matches: 3. The CDR3 is 12 residues long. CDR1 is MGHDK and CDR2 is SYGVNS in the germline V gene.

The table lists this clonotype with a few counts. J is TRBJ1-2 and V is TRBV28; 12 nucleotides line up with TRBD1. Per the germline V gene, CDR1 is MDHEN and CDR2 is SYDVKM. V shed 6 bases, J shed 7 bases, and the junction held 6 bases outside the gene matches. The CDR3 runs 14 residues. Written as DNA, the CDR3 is TGTGCCAGCAGAACGGGACAGGGGGCAGGTGGCTACACCTTC. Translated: CASRTGQGAGGYTF.

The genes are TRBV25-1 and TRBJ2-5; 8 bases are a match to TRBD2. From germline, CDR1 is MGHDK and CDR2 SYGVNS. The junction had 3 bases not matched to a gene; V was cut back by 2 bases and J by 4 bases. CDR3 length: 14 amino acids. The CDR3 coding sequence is TGTGCCAGCAGTGAAGCGGGGGGACCAGAGACCCAGTACTTC. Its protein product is CASSEAGGPETQYF.

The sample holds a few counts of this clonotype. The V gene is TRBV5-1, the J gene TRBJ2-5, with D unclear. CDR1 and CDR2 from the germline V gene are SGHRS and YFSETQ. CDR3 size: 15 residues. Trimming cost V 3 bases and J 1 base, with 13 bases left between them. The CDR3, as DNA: TGCGCCAGCAGCTGGGCACCCGGGTCCCAAGAGACCCAGTACTTC. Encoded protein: CASSWAPGSQETQYF.

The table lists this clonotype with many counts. The CDR3, as DNA: TGCAGTGCCCTTCGAGGGTATAATCAGCCCCAGCATTTT. Its translation: CSALRGYNQPQHF. This chain joins TRBV20-1 and TRBJ1-5, with no clear D. This CDR3 is 13 amino acids long. Germline V CDR1 and CDR2: DFQATT, SNEGSKA (reference sequence). V was trimmed by 6 bases and J by 4 bases, leaving 13 bases between them.

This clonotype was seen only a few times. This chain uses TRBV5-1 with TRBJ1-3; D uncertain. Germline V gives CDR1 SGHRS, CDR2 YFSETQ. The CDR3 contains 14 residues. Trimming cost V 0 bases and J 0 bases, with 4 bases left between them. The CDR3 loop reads CASSLELSGNTIYF. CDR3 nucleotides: TGCGCCAGCAGCTTGGAGCTCTCTGGAAACACCATATATTTT.

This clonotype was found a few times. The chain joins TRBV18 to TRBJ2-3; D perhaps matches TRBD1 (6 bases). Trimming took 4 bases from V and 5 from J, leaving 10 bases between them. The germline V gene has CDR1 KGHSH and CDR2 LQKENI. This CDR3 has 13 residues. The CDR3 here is CASSRHRVDTQYF. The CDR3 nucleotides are TGTGCCAGCTCACGACACAGGGTAGATACGCAGTATTTT.

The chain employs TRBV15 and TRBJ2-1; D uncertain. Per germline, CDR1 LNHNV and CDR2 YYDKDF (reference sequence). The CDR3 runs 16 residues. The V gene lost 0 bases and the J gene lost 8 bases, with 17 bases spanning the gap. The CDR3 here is CATSRDGPLERHEQFF. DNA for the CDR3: TGTGCCACCAGCAGAGATGGGCCTCTGGAGCGTCATGAGCAGTTCTTC.

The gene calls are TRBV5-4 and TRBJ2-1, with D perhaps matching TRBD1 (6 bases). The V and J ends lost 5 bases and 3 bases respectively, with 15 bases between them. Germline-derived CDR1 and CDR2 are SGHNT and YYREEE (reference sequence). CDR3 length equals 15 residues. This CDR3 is CASRRTGQIYNEQFF. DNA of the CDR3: TGTGCCAGCAGACGGACGGGACAAATCTACAATGAGCAGTTCTTC. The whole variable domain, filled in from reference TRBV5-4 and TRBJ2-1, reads ETGVTQSPTHLIKTRGQQVTLRCSSQSGHNTVSWYQQALGQGPQFIFQYYREEENGRGNFPPRFSGLQFPNYSSELNVNALELDDSALYLCASRRTGQIYNEQFFGPGTRLTVL.

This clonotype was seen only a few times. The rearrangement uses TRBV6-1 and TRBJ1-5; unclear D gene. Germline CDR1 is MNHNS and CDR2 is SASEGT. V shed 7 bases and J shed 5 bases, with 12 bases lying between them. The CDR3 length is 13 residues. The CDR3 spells CASNGQAHQPQHF. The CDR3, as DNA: TGTGCCAGCAATGGGCAGGCACATCAGCCCCAGCATTTT.

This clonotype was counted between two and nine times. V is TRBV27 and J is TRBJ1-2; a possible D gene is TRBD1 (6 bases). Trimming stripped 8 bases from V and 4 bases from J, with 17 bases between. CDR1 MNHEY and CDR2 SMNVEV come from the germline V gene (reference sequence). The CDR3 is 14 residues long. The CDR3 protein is CASGPIGGAYGYTF. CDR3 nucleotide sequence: TGTGCCAGCGGTCCCATAGGGGGGGCCTATGGCTACACCTTC.

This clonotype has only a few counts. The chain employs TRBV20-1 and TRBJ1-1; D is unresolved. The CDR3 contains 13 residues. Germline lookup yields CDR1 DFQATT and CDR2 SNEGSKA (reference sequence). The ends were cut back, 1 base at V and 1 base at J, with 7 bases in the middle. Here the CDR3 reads CSARVLANTEAFF. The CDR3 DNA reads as TGCAGTGCTAGAGTGTTGGCGAACACTGAAGCTTTCTTT.